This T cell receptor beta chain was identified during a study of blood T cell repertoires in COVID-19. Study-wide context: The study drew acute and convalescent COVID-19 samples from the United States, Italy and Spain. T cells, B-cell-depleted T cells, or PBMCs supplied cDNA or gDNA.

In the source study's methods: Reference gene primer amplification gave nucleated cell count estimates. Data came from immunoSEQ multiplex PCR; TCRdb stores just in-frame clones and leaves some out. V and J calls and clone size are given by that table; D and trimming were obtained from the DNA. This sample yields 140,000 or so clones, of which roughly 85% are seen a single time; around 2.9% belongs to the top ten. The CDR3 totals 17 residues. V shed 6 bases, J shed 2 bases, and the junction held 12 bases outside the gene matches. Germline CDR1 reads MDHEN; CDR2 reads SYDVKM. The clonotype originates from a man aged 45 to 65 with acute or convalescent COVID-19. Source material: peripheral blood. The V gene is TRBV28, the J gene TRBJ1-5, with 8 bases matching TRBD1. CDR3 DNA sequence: TGTGCCAGCAGGGGCAGGGGGCTAATCTATGGCAATCAGCCCCAGCATTTT. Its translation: CASRGRGLIYGNQPQHF.